In this sample, the clone carrying this T cell receptor beta chain turned up a few times. Antigen specificity is unknown. Within the sample, other DNA sequences also encode this same CDR3. This sample is drawn from a study of shared clonotypes between healthy human individuals. Study-level points and caveats: Investigators expected sequencing depth to affect clonotype sharing among donors.

Original data processing: Junction-only sequences produced by ImmunoSEQ had no quality scores, so filtering differed. TCRdb's copy holds only in-frame clones and misses some; the assay was immunoSEQ multiplex PCR. V and J calls and clone size follow that table, whereas D and trimming were derived from the DNA. The sample consists of 470,000 or so clones, around 80% of them appearing once. Unmatched junction bases numbered 9, after V lost 3 bases and J lost 5 bases. The CDR3 has 17 residues. Germline CDR1 is LGHNA and CDR2 is YNFKEQ. The rearrangement uses TRBV4-2 and TRBJ2-3, with 12 bases aligning to TRBD2. The source of this sequence is a woman between 35 and 50 years old in good health. Some clones in this sample may be carry-over from other donors' samples. Sequencing was performed on PBMCs. CDR3 DNA: TGTGCCAGCAGCCAGAATCCCTCGACTAGCGGGAGAGATACGCAGTATTTT. It translates to CASSQNPSTSGRDTQYF.